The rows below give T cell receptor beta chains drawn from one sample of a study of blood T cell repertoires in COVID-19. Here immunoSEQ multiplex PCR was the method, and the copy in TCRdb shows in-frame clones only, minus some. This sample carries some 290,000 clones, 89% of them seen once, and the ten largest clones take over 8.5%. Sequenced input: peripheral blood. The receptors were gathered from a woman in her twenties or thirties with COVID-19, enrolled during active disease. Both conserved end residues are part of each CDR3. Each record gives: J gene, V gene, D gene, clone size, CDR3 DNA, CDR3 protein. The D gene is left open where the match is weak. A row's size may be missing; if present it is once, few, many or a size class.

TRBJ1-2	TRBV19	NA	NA	TGTGCCAGTAGTGTAGACGGTGGAGGGGACGGCGGCTACACCTTC	CASSVDGGGDGGYTF
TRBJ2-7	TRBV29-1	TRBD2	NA	TGCAGCGTCGTGGGACTAGCGGGGGCCTACGAGCAGTACTTC	CSVVGLAGAYEQYF
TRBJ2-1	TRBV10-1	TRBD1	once	TGCGCCAGCAGTGCTCCGGGACAGGGCTATAATGAGCAGTTCTTC	CASSAPGQGYNEQFF
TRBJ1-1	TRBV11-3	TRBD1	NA	TGTGCCAGCAGATCTCCCGACAGGGCCCTGGAGGCTTTCTTT	CASRSPDRALEAFF
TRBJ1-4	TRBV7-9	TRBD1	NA	TGTGCCAGCAGTCGCAGGGGGCCGACTAATGAAAAACTGTTTTTT	CASSRRGPTNEKLFF
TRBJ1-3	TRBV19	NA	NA	TGTGCCAGTAACAAGGCCGACTCCATCGGGAGGAACACCATATATTTT	CASNKADSIGRNTIYF
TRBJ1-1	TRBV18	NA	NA	TGTGCCAGCTCACCACCGGTACCGGAGCGGGGGAACACTGAAGCTTTCTTT	CASSPPVPERGNTEAFF
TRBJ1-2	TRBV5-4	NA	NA	TGTGCCAGCAGCTCCCCCTCGGGGTCTAACTATGGCTACACCTTC	CASSSPSGSNYGYTF
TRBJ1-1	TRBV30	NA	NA	TGTGCCTGCCGAGGGAGGAGGCCTGCGGAAGCTTTCTTT	CACRGRRPAEAFF
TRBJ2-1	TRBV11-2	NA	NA	TGTGCCAGCAGCTCCCTGACACCTTACAATGAGCAGTTCTTC	CASSSLTPYNEQFF
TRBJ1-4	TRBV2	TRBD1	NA	TGTGCCAGCAGGGCACAGGGGGCGCAGGAAAAACTGTTTTTT	CASRAQGAQEKLFF
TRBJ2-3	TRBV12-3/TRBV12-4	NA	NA	TGTGCCAATGCGGCTTCGTACACAGATACGCAGTATTTT	CANAASYTDTQYF
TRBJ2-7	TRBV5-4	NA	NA	TGTGCCAGCAGCTTACAGGGCGTATACGAGCAGTACTTC	CASSLQGVYEQYF
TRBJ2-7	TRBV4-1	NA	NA	TGCGCCAGCAGCCAAATGAGTCAGGGGATCTACGAGCAGTACTTC	CASSQMSQGIYEQYF
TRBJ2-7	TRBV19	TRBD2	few	TGTGCCAGTAGTATAGATGCCCCCGACAGCGGGGGAGGCTACGAGCAGTACTTC	CASSIDAPDSGGGYEQYF
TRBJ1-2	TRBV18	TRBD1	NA	TGTGCCAGCTCACGAGAGTACCGGGACAGTTCCTTCTATGGCTACACCTTC	CASSREYRDSSFYGYTF
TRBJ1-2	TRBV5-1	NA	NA	TGCGCCAGCAGCTTCACGCGGGGGTCGGATGGCTACACCTTC	CASSFTRGSDGYTF
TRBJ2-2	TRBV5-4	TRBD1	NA	TGTGCCAGCAGCTTGGAGACAGGGAAATACACCGGGGAGCTGTTTTTT	CASSLETGKYTGELFF
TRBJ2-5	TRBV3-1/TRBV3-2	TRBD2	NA	TGTGCCAGCAGCCCCACTAGCGGGGGAGAGACCCAGTACTTC	CASSPTSGGETQYF
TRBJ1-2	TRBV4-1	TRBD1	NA	TGCGCCAGCAGCCAAGTTATGACAGGGGACGGCTACACCTTC	CASSQVMTGDGYTF
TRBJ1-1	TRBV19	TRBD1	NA	TGTGCCAGTAGTACCTGGACAGGACTATTGAACACTGAAGCTTTCTTT	CASSTWTGLLNTEAFF
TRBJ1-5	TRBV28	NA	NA	TGTGCCAGCAGTTTGGCAGTACGTCAGCCCCAGCATTTT	CASSLAVRQPQHF
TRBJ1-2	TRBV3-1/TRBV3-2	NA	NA	TGTGCCAGCAGCCAAGTGATGGGGGCTGGCTACGATGGCTACACCTTC	CASSQVMGAGYDGYTF
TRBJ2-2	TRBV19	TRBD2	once	TGTGCCAGTAGTATAGGAGCGGGGGGTCGAACCGGGGAGCTGTTTTTT	CASSIGAGGRTGELFF
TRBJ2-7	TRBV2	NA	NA	TGTGCCAGCAGGGACACCCGGATCCCCTACGAGCAGTACTTC	CASRDTRIPYEQYF
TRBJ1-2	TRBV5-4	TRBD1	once	TGTGCCAGCAGCTCGGACAGGGGCTATGGCTACACCTTC	CASSSDRGYGYTF
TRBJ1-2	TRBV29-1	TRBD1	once	TGCAGCGCAAGGACAGGAGTTAGAGCTAACTATGGCTACACCTTC	CSARTGVRANYGYTF